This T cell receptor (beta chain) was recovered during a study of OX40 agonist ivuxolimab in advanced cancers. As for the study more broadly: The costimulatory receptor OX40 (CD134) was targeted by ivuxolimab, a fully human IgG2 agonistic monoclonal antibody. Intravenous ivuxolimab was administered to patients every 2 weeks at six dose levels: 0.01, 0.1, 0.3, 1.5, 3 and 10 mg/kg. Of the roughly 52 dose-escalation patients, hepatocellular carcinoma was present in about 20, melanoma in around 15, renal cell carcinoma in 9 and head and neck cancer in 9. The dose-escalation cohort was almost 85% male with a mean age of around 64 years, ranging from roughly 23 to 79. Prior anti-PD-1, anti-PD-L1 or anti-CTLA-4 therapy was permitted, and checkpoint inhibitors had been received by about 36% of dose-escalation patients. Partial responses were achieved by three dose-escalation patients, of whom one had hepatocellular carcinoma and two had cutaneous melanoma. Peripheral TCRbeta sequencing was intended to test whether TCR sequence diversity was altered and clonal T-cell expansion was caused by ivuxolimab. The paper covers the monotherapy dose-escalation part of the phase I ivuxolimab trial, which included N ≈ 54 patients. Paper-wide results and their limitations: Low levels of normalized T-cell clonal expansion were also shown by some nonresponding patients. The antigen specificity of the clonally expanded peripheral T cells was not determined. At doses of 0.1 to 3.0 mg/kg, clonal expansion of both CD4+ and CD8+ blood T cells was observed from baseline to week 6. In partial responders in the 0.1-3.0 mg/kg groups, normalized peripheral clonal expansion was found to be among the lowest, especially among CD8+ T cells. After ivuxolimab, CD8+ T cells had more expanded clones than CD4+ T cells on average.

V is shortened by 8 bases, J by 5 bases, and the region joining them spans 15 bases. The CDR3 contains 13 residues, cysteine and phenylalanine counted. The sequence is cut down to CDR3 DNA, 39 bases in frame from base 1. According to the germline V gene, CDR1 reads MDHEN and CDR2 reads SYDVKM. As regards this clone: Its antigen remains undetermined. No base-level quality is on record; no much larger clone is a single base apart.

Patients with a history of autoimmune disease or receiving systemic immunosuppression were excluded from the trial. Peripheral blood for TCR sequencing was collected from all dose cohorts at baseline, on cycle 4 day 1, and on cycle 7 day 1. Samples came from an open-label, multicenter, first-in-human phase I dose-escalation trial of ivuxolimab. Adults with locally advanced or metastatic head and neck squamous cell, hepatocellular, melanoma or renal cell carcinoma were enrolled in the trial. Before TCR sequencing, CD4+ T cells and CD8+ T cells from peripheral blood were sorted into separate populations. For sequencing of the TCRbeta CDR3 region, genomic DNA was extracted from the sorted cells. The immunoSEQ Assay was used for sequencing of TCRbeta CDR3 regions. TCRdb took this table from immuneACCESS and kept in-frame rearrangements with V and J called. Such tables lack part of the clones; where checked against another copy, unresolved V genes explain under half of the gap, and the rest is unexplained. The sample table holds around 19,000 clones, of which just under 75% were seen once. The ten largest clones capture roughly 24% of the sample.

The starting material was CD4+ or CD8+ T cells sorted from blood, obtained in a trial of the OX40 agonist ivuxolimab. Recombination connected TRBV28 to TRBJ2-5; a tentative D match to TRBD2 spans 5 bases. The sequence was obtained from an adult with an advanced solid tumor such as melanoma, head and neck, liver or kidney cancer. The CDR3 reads CASGGDSLETQYF. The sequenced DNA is TGTGCCAGCGGAGGAGACTCTCTGGAGACCCAGTACTTC.